What follows describes a single T cell receptor beta chain. The V end was cut by 5 bases, the J end by 1 base, with 14 bases between. This CDR3 contains 16 residues. From germline, CDR1 is MDHEN and CDR2 SYDVKM. The assay was immunoSEQ multiplex PCR, and TCRdb's table has in-frame clones only and misses some. The sample yields about 170,000 clones, around 86% seen once. The sample originates from a study of blood T cell repertoires in COVID-19. Study background: Samples representing acute and convalescent COVID-19 were sourced from the United States, Italy and Spain. In each case, the material was cDNA or gDNA derived from T cells, B-cell-depleted T cells, or PBMCs.

The sample consisted of peripheral blood. The sequence came from an elderly woman with COVID-19, enrolled during active disease. The chain has TRBV28 and TRBJ1-4, with D maybe TRBD1 (5 bases). The DNA for the CDR3 is TGTGCCAGCAGTCTCCGGGGGGAGCGAACTAATGAAAAACTGTTTTTT. Its translation is CASSLRGERTNEKLFF.